The sequence of this T cell receptor beta chain was determined in a study of T-cell memory formation after mild COVID-19. Turning to the study itself: Each donor largely had its own TCR clusters.

Per germline, CDR1 DFQATT and CDR2 SNEGSKA (reference sequence). V lost 0 bases, J lost 0 bases, and 11 bases lay in between. This CDR3 spans 15 amino acids. One entry per CDR3 protein, called by TCRdb with MiXCR from the 5' RACE reads. The sample carries under 250,000 distinct CDR3 sequences, about 9.2% recorded once. This clonotype was seen more than once but under ten times. Its antigen is not known. Study results and limitations: There was a balanced CD4/CD8 profile in clones contracting day 15 to 85, and later expanders leaned CD4+. Contracting CD8+ clones were enriched in EMRA, CD4+ mainly in CM and EM. Proof of SARS-CoV-2 specificity was absent for the second-wave clones that crested on day 37.

Sequenced: PBMCs or a T cell subset sorted from them (not recorded which). The receptor's source is a man aged 18-30 years who had mild COVID-19 (a few samples of this study predate the infection). Cell type and time point are not known. V and J are TRBV20-1 and TRBJ1-1; D not resolved. The CDR3 DNA reads as TGCAGTGCTAGAGAACGACGGCGCATGAACACTGAAGCTTTCTTT. Its translation is CSARERRRMNTEAFF.